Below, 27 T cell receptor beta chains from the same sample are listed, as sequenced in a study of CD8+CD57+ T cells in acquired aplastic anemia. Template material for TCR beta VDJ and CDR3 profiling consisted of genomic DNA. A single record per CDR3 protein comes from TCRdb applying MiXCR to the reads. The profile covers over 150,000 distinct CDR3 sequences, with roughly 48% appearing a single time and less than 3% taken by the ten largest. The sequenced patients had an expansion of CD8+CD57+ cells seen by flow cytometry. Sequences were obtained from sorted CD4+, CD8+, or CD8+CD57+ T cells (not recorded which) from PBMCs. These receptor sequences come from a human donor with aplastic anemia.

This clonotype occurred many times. In nucleotides, the CDR3 is TGTGCCAGCAGTTTCATAGGGGGGAAGTACGAGCAGTACTTC. It translates to CASSFIGGKYEQYF. The rearrangement joins TRBV12-3 or TRBV12-4 to TRBJ2-7; possibly TRBD1 or TRBD2 for D (6 bases each). V lost 3 bases and J lost 4, with 13 bases in between. This CDR3 has 14 amino acids.

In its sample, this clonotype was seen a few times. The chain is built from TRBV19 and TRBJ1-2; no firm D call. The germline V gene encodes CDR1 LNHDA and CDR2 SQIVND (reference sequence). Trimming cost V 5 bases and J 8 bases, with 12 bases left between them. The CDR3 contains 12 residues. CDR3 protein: CASSLRSGGYTF. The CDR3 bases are TGTGCCAGTAGTCTGCGATCCGGGGGCTACACCTTC.

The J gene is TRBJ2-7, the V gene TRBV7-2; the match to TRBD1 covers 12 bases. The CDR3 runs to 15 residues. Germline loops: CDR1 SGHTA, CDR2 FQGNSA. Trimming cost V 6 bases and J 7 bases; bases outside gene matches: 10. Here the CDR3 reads CASRAGTGGSGEQYF. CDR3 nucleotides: TGTGCCAGCAGAGCCGGGACAGGGGGCTCGGGTGAGCAGTACTTC.

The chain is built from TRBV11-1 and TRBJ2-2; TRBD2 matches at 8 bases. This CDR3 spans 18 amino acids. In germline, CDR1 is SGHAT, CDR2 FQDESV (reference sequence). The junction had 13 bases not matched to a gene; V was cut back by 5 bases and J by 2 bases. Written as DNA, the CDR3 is TGTGCCAGCAGCCAGATACCGGGACTAGTTTTCAACACCGGGGAGCTGTTTTTT. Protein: CASSQIPGLVFNTGELFF. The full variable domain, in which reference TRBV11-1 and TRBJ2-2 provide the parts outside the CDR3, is EAEVAQSPRYKITEKSQAVAFWCDPISGHATLYWYRQILGQGPELLVQFQDESVVDDSQLPKDRFSAERLKGVDSTLKIQPAELGDSAMYLCASSQIPGLVFNTGELFFGEGSRLTVL.

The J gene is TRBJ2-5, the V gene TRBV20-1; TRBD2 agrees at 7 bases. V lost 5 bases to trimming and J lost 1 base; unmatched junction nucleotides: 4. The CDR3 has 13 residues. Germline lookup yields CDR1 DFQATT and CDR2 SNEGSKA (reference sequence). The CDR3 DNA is TGCAGTGCTTATAAGCGGGGCCAAGAGACCCAGTACTTC. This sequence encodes CSAYKRGQETQYF.

CDR3 sequence: CASSLGRVPGELFF. CDR3 nucleotides: TGTGCCAGCAGCTTAGGAAGGGTCCCCGGGGAGCTGTTTTTT. The genes are TRBV11-2 and TRBJ2-2; D gene uncertain. From germline, CDR1 is SGHAT and CDR2 FQNNGV. V was clipped by 1 base and J by 6 bases, with 9 bases between them. The CDR3 runs 14 residues.

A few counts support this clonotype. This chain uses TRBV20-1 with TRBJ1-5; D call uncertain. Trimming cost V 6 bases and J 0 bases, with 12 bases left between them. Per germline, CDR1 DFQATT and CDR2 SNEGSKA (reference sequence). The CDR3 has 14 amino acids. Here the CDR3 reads CSATSTDSNQPQHF. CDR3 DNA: TGCAGTGCAACATCCACCGATAGCAATCAGCCCCAGCATTTT.

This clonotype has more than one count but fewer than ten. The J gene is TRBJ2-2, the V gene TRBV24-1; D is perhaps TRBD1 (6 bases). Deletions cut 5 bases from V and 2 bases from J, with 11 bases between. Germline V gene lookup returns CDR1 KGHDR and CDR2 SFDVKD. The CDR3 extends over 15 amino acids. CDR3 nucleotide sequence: TGTGCCACCAGTGTAGGGACATTAAACACCGGGGAGCTGTTTTTT. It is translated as CATSVGTLNTGELFF.

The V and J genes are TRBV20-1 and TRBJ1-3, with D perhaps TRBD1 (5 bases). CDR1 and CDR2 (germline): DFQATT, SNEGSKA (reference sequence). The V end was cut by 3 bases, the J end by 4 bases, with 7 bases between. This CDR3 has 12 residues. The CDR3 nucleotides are TGCAGTGCTAGGACAGCCGGAAACACCATATATTTT. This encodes CSARTAGNTIYF.

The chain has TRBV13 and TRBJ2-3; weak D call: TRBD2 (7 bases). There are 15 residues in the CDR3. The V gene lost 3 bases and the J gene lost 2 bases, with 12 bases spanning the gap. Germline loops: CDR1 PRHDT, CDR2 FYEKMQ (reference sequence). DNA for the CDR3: TGTGCCAGCAGCTTGCCGGGGGGCTACACAGATACGCAGTATTTT. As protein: CASSLPGGYTDTQYF.

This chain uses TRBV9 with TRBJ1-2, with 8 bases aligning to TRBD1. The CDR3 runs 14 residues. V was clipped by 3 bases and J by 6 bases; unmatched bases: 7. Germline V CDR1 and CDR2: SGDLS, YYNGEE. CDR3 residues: CASSAVGTGHGYTF. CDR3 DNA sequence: TGTGCCAGCAGCGCTGTTGGGACAGGACATGGCTACACCTTC.

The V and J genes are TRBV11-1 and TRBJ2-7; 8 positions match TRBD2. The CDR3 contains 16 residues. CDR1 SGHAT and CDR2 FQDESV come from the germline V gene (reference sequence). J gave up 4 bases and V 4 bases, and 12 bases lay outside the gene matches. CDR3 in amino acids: CASSSAELAGQYEQYF. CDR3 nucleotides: TGTGCCAGCAGCTCCGCCGAGCTAGCGGGCCAATACGAGCAGTACTTC.

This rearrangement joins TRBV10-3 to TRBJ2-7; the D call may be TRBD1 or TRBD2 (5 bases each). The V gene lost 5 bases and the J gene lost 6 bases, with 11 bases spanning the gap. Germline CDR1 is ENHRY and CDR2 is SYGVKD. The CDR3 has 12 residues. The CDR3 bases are TGTGCCATCAGTTACGGGGCGCTCGAGCAGTACTTC. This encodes CAISYGALEQYF.

This chain's CDR3 is CASSQGTEYNEQFF. The CDR3 DNA reads TGTGCCAGCAGCCAGGGAACAGAATACAATGAGCAGTTCTTC. The rearrangement links TRBV14 to TRBJ2-1, with D uncertain. Germline loops: CDR1 SGHDN, CDR2 FVKESK. Deletions cut 3 bases from V and 4 bases from J, with 10 bases between. There are 14 residues in the CDR3.

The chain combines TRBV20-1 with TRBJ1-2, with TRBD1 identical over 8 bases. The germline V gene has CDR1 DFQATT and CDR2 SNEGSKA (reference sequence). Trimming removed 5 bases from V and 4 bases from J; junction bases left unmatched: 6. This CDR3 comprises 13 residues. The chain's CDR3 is CSAYGQGAYGYTF. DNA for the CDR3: TGCAGTGCTTATGGACAGGGAGCCTATGGCTACACCTTC.

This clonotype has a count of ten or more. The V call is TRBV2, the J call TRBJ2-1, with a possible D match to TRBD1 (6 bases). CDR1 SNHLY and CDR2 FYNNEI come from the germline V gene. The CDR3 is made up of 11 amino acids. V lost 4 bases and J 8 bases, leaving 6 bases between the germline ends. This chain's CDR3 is CASSAGDEQFF. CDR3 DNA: TGTGCCAGCAGTGCAGGGGATGAGCAGTTCTTC.

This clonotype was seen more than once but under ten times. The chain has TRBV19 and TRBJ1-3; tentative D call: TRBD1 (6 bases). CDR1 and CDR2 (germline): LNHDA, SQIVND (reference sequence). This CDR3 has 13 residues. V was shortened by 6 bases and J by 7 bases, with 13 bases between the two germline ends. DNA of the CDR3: TGTGCCAGTAGGACGGGGGGGGCGAACACCATATATTTT. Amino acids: CASRTGGANTIYF. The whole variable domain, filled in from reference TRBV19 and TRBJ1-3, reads DGGITQSPKYLFRKEGQNVTLSCEQNLNHDAMYWYRQDPGQGLRLIYYSQIVNDFQKGDIAEGYSVSREKKESFPLTVTSAQKNPTAFYLCASRTGGANTIYFGEGSWLTVV.

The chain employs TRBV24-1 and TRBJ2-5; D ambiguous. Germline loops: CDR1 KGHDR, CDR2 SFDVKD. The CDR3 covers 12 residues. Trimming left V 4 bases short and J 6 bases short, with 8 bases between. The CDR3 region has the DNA TGTGCCACCAGTGACCGTTTACAGACCCAGTACTTC. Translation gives CATSDRLQTQYF.

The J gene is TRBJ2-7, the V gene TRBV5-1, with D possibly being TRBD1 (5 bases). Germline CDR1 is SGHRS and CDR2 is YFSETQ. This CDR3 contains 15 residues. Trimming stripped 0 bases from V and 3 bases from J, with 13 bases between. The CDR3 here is CASSLAQGPGYEQYF. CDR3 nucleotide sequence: TGCGCCAGCAGCTTGGCCCAGGGTCCGGGCTACGAGCAGTACTTC.

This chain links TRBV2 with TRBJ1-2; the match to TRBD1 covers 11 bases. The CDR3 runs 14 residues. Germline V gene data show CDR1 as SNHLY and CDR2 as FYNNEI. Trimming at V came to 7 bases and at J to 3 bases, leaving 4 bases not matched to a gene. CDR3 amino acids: CASKGQGADYGYTF. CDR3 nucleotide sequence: TGTGCCAGCAAAGGACAGGGGGCGGACTATGGCTACACCTTC.

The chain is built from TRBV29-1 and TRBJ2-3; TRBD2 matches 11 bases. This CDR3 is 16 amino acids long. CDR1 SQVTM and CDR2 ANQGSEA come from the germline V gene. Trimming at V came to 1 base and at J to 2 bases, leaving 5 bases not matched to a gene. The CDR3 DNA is TGCAGCGTTGAAGGGACTAGCGGGCTTATCACAGATACGCAGTATTTT. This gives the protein CSVEGTSGLITDTQYF.

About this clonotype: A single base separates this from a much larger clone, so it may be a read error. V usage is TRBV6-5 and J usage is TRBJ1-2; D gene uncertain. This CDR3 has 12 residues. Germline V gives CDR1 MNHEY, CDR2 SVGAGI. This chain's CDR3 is CTSSYLGVGYTF. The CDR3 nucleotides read TGTACCAGCAGTTACCTCGGGGTTGGCTACACCTTC.

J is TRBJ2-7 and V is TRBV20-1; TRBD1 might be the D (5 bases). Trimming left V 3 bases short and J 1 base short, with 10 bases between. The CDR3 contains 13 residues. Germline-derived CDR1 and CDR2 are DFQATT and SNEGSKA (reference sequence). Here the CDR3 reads CSARDTLSYEQYF. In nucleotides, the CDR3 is TGCAGTGCTAGGGACACCTTATCCTACGAGCAGTACTTC.

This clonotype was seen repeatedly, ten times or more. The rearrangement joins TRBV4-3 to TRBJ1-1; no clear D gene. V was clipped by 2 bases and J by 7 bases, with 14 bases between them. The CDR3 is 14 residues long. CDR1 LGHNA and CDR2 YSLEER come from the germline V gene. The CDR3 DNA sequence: TGCGCCAGCAGCCAAACGACCCTAACTTTTGAAGCTTTCTTT. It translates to CASSQTTLTFEAFF.

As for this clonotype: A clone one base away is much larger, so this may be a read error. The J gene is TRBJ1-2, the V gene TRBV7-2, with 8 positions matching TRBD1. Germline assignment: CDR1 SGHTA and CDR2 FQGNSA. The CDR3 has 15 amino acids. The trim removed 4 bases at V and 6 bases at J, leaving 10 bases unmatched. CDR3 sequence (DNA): TGTGCCAGCAGCTCTACTCGACAGGGGAACCATGGCTACACCTTC. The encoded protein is CASSSTRQGNHGYTF.

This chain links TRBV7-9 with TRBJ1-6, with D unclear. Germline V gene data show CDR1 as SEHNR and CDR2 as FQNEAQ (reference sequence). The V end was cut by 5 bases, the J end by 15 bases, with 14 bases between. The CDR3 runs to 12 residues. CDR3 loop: CASSPPGTLLHF. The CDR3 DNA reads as TGTGCCAGCAGCCCACCGGGCACACTCCTCCACTTT. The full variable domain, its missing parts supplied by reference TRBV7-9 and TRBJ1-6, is DTGVSQNPRHKITKRGQNVTFRCDPISEHNRLYWYRQTLGQGPEFLTYFQNEAQLEKSRLLSDRFSAERPKGSFSTLEIQRTEQGDSAMYLCASSPPGTLLHFGNGTRLTVT.

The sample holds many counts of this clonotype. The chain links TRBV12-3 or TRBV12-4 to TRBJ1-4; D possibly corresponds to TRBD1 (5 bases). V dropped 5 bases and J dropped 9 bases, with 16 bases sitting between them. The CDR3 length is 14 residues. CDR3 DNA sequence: TGTGCCAGCAGTCTAAACATACCGGGACAAAAACTGTTTTTT. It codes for CASSLNIPGQKLFF.